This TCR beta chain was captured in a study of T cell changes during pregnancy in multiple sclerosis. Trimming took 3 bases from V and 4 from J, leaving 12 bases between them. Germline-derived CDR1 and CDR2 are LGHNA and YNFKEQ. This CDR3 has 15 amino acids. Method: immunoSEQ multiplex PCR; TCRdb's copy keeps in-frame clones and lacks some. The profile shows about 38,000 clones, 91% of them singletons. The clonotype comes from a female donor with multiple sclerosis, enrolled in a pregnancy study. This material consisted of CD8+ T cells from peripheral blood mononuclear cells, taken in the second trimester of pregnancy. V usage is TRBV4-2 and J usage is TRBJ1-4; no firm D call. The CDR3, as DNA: TGTGCCAGCAGCCAGGGTTCCGGAGATAATGAAAAACTGTTTTTT. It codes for CASSQGSGDNEKLFF.